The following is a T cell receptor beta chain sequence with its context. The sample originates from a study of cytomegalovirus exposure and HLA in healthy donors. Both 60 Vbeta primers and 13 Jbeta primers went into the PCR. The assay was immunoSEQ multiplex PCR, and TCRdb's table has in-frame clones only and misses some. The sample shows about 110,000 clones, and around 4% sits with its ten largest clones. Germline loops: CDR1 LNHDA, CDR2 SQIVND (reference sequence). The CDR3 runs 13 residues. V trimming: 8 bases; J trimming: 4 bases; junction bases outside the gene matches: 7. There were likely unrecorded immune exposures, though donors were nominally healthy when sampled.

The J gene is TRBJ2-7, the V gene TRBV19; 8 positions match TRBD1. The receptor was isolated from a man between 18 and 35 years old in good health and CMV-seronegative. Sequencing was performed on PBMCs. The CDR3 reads CASGTGHMYEQYF. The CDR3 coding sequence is TGTGCCAGTGGGACAGGACATATGTACGAGCAGTACTTC.